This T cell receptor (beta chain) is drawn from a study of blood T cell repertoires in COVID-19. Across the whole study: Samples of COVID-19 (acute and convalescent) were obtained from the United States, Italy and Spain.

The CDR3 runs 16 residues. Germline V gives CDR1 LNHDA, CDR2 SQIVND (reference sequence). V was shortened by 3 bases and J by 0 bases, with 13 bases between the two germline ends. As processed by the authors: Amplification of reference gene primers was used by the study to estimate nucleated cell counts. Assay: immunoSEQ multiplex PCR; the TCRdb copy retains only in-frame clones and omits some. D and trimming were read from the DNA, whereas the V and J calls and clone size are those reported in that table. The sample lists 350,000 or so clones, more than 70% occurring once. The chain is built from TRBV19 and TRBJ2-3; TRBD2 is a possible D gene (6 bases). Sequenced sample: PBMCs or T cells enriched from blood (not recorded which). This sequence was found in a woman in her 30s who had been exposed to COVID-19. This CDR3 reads CASSIAPGLSTDTQYF. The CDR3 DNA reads TGTGCCAGTAGTATTGCGCCGGGACTCAGCACAGATACGCAGTATTTT. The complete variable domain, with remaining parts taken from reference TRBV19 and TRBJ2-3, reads DGGITQSPKYLFRKEGQNVTLSCEQNLNHDAMYWYRQDPGQGLRLIYYSQIVNDFQKGDIAEGYSVSREKKESFPLTVTSAQKNPTAFYLCASSIAPGLSTDTQYFGPGTRLTVL.